Following are 7 T cell receptor beta chains from one sample sequenced in a study of CD8 T cells in ankylosing spondylitis (dated by TCRdb to about 2017). The library relied on 5' RACE. For sequencing, an Illumina HiSeq 2500 was employed. Through fastp at Q25 and MiXCR, TCRdb rebuilt clones from the public reads, retaining in-frame beta chains. Entries are consolidated by CDR3 protein sequence, retaining the most common genes and DNA. The sample includes about 240,000 distinct CDR3 sequences, with about 11% observed a single time. Around 6.5% of the sample lies in the top ten. Sample: blood, either unsorted or a sorted T cell fraction (not recorded which). These receptors were taken from a male donor with ankylosing spondylitis or in good health (not recorded which).

V is TRBV4-1 and J is TRBJ1-5; 7 bases agree with TRBD1. V gave up 4 bases and J gave up 0 bases; unmatched junction bases: 3. Germline lookup yields CDR1 MGHRA and CDR2 YSYEKL. CDR3 length equals 15 residues. This CDR3 reads CASSPQGLSNQPQHF. The CDR3 coding sequence is TGCGCCAGCAGCCCACAGGGGCTTAGCAATCAGCCCCAGCATTTT.

This clonotype was seen many times. The CDR3 DNA reads TGTGCCAGCAGCCAAGGACTAGCGGGACGACCAGTTTACTTC. It specifies CASSQGLAGRPVYF. This chain connects TRBV4-2 to TRBJ2-5; 11 bases match TRBD2. Germline V gene lookup returns CDR1 LGHNA and CDR2 YNFKEQ. The CDR3 contains 14 residues. J was trimmed by 14 bases and V by 1 base; bases with no gene match: 9.

This clonotype was observed many times. The rearrangement joins TRBV5-6 to TRBJ2-7; D ambiguous. CDR1 is SGHDT and CDR2 is YYEEEE in the germline V gene. V was pared by 3 bases and J by 1 base, with 11 bases between. The CDR3 spans 14 residues. CDR3 sequence (DNA): TGTGCCAGCAGCTCACTTGCGGCTTCCTACGAGCAGTACTTC. Translation gives CASSSLAASYEQYF. Looking up the rest from reference TRBV5-6 and TRBJ2-7 gives the full variable domain: DAGVTQSPTHLIKTRGQQVTLRCSPKSGHDTVSWYQQALGQGPQFIFQYYEEEERQRGNFPDRFSGHQFPNYSSELNVNALLLGDSALYLCASSSLAASYEQYFGPGTRLTVT.

As concerns this clonotype: An end of the junction does not agree with germline; a read error may underlie this. V gene TRBV27 combines with J gene TRBJ2-7, with 10 positions matching TRBD2. Germline CDR1 reads MNHEY; CDR2 reads SMNVEV (reference sequence). CDR3 length equals 14 residues. DNA of the CDR3: TGTACCAGCAGTCCCGGGACTAGCGTTTACGAGCAGTACTTC. It yields the protein CTSSPGTSVYEQYF.

There are many counts of this clonotype. The rearrangement joins TRBV4-2 to TRBJ2-2; no definite D call. CDR1 is LGHNA, CDR2 YNFKEQ, per germline. This CDR3 region has 16 residues. The V end was cut by 0 bases, the J end by 2 bases, with 10 bases between. In nucleotides, the CDR3 is TGTGCCAGCAGCCAAGAGGCTGATTTCAACACCGGGGAGCTGTTTTTT. Translated, it gives CASSQEADFNTGELFF.

This clonotype was observed a few times. This sequence joins TRBV3-1 and TRBJ2-3; TRBD2 aligns across 14 bases. Losses at the gene ends were 2 bases for V and 6 bases for J; bases not matched to a gene: 13. Germline V gives CDR1 LGHDT, CDR2 YNNKEL (reference sequence). This CDR3 is 19 amino acids long. This chain's CDR3 is CASSQSSLGTSGSGDTQYF. For the CDR3, the DNA is TGTGCCAGCAGCCAAAGTAGCCTTGGGACTAGCGGGAGTGGTGATACGCAGTATTTT.

With regard to this clonotype: A read error may be the cause here, since a much bigger clone is one base away. J is TRBJ2-1 and V is TRBV3-1; a weak D match, TRBD1 (5 bases). Germline CDR1 is LGHDT and CDR2 is YNNKEL (reference sequence). The CDR3 has 12 amino acids. CDR3 loop: CASIGPGNEQLF. CDR3 DNA sequence: TGTGCCAGCATAGGTCCAGGGAATGAGCAGCTCTTC.